This T cell receptor (beta chain) was identified in a study of monozygotic twins with inflammatory bowel disease. TCRdb re-called the 5' RACE reads; one entry per CDR3 protein, DNA not given. The sample holds 300,000 to 350,000 distinct CDR3 sequences. The germline V gene has CDR1 SGHRS and CDR2 YFSETQ. The length of the CDR3 is 18 residues. The TCR comes from a human donor with ulcerative colitis or Crohn's disease, or a healthy co-twin of an affected twin (not recorded which). Specimen: blood. The rearrangement links TRBV5-1 to TRBJ2-7; TCRdb indicates TRBD2, and absent DNA this call remains unverified. The chain's CDR3 is CASSLAVRTALCPYEQYF.